The subject of this entry is one TCR beta chain. This clone was seen a few times. No antigen is known for it. No qualities accompany the bases; no much larger clone lies one base away. V is shortened by 2 bases, J by 2 bases, and the region joining them spans 4 bases. Looking up the germline V gene (reference sequence) yields CDR1 GTSNPN and CDR2 SVGIG. The CDR3 measures 11 amino acids from cysteine to phenylalanine. Only the CDR3 DNA stays, 33 bases, in frame from base 1. Each donor gave one peripheral blood draw, averaging roughly 0.11 L, which was collected into heparinised tubes. Naive, central memory, regulatory and stem cell-like memory CD4+ T cells were sorted on a BD FACSAria II using a panel including CD45RO, CCR7, CD25, CD127, CD95 and CD27. Every sorted population had a purity above 95%. PBMCs were separated immediately by Lymphoprep density gradient centrifugation and were stained directly, without being cultured. Samples were stained and sorted in pairs, with one healthy donor and one patient per experiment, so that batch effects were minimized.

The entire isolated RNA was reverse transcribed using the High Capacity cDNA Reverse Transcription Kit, and thus expressed TCRB transcripts were sequenced. Deep immunoSEQ sequencing was applied to naive, central memory and regulatory T cell samples, giving an average of about 3.4 million total reads per sample. Sorted cells were lysed in RLT buffer, and RNA was extracted using DNase-treated RNeasy Micro or Mini kits according to cell number. To prevent cross-contamination, each cell subset was processed individually, whereas patient and healthy donor samples were processed jointly. The immunoSEQ multiplex PCR was used to amplify TCRB sequences from cDNA, yielding 87-bp fragments that span the CDR3 region. Sequencing of the amplicons was performed on the Illumina HiSeq platform. In the original analysis: PCR bias was corrected computationally using synthetic template baselines, and reads within Hamming distance 2 were collapsed, with unmergeable singletons discarded. By aligning reads against IMGT, V, D and J genes, CDR3 length, and insertions or deletions at six rearrangement sites were assigned. Within each subset, clonotype counts were normalized to sorted cell number, and only after that were true diversity and Gini coefficients computed with the tcR R package. Repertoire sharing was quantified using the overlap coefficient calculated on TCRB nucleotide sequences. Out-of-frame TCRB sequences from naive cells were analyzed to stand in for the pre-selection repertoire. TCRdb limited this immuneACCESS table to in-frame rearrangements with V and J called. A share of clones is missing; checked studies link under half to unresolved V genes, and the rest is unexplained. The DNA gave D and trimming, while V, J and clone size come from that table. Present in this sample are 350,000 to 450,000 clones, over 13% of which were seen just once. The ten largest clonotypes hold more than 0.015% of the sample.

The record originates from a study of beta chain features in type 1 diabetes (dated by TCRdb to between 2017 and 2018). Notes on the research overall: Mean age, gender distribution, total cell number and subset yield were not different between patients and healthy donors. The study compared TCRB repertoires of sorted circulating CD4+ T cell subsets between recently diagnosed type 1 diabetes patients and matched healthy donors. Regulatory and stem cell-like memory subsets were isolated from only 8 patients and about eight healthy donors, whereas naive and central memory subsets came from all 28 donors. A total of 107,917,701 sorted cells were examined across all samples, and the number of cells per subset was strongly correlated with RNA yield. Overall results and qualifications from the work: Sequencing cDNA rather than genomic DNA could over-represent highly expressing activated cells, although activation and CD3 levels did not differ between groups. HLA sub-analyses involved small numbers of individuals, so any influence of HLA type on TCRB rearrangement remained unresolved. Shorter templates might have been favored by PCR, but patient and control samples were amplified and corrected together, so both groups would have been affected equally by any skew. Naive, central memory and regulatory TCRB repertoires appeared to be more similar among patients than among healthy donors. A moderate but significant shortening of TCRB CDR3 length was observed in type 1 diabetes patients in all four CD4+ subsets. At VDJ recombination sites, patients with type 1 diabetes made fewer insertions and deleted more nucleotides, a pattern implying thymic rearrangement abnormalities.

This receptor was identified in a woman in her late teens or twenties in good health. The sequence joins TRBV30 to TRBJ2-7; the D segment cannot be called with confidence. Sequenced: naive CD4+ T cells from blood. Explained via the paper, the cell subset or site label denotes: true naive CD4+ T cells. The CDR3 amino acid sequence is: CAWSNTYEQYF. The nucleotides read TGTGCCTGGAGTAACACCTACGAGCAGTACTTC.